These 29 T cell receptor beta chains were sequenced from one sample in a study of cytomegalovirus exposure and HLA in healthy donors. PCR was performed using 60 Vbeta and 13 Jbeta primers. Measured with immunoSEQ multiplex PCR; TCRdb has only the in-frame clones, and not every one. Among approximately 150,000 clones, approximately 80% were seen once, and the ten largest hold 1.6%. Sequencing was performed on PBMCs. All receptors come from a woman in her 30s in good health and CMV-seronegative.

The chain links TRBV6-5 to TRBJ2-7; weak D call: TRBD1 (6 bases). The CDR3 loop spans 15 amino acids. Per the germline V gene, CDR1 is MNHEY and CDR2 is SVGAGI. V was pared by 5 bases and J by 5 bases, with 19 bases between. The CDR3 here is CASSPDSFKEDEQYF. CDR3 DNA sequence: TGTGCCAGCAGTCCGGACAGTTTCAAGGAAGACGAGCAGTACTTC.

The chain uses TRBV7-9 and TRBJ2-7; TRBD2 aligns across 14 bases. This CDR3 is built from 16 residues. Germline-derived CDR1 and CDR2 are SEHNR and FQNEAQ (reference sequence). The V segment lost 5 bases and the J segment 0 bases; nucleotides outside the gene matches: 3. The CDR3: CASSMTSGRASYEQYF. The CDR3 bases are TGTGCCAGCAGCATGACTAGCGGGAGGGCCTCCTACGAGCAGTACTTC.

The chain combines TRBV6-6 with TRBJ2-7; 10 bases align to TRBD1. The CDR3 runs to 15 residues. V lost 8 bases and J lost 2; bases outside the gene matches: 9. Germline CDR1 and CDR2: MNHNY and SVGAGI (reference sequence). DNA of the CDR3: TGTGCCAGCTTCTATCGGGGACAGGGGACCTACGAGCAGTACTTC. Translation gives CASFYRGQGTYEQYF.

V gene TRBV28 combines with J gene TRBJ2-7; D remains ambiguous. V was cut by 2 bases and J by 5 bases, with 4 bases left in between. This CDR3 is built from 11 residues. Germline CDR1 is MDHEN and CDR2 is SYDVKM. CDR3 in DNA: TGTGCCAGCAGTTTAACTCACGAGCAGTACTTC. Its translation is CASSLTHEQYF.

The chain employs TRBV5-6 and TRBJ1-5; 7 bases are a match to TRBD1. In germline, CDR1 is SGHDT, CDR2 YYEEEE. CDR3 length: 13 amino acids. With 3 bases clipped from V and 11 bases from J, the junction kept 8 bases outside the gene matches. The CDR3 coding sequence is TGTGCCAGCAGCTGGGGGGACAGCTATTCCCAGCATTTT. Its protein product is CASSWGDSYSQHF.

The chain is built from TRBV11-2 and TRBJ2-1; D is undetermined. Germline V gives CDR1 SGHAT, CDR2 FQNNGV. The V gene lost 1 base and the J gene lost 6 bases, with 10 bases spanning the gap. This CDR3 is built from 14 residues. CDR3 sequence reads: CASSLVVRGNEQFF. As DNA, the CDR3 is TGTGCCAGCAGCTTAGTAGTCAGAGGCAATGAGCAGTTCTTC.

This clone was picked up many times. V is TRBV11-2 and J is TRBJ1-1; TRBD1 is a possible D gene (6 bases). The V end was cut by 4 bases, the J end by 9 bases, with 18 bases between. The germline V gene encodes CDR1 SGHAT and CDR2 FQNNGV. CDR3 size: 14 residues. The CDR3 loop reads CASSSSTGSGKAFF. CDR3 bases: TGTGCCAGCAGCTCCTCGACAGGCTCAGGAAAAGCTTTCTTT.

CDR3 in amino acids: CASSSGDILRGGETQYF. CDR3 sequence (DNA): TGCGCCAGCAGCTCAGGGGACATCCTAAGAGGGGGAGAGACCCAGTACTTC. This chain joins TRBV5-1 and TRBJ2-5; D might be TRBD1 (6 bases). Germline CDR1 is SGHRS and CDR2 is YFSETQ. The CDR3 loop spans 17 amino acids. V lost 3 bases to trimming and J lost 4 bases, with 22 bases between them.

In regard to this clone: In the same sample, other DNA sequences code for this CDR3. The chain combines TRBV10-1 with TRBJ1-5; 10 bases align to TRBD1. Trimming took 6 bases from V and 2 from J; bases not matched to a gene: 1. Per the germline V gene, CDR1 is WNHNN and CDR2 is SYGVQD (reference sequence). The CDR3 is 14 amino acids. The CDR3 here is CASSGTGGNQPQHF. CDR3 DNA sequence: TGCGCCAGCAGCGGGACAGGGGGCAATCAGCCCCAGCATTTT.

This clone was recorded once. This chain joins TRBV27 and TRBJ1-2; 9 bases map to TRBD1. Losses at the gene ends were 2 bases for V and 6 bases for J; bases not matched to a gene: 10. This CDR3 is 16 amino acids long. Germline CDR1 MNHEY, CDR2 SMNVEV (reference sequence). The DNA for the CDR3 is TGTGCCAGCAGTTTAAGAGAGGGACAGGGTGGGCATGGCTACACCTTC. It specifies CASSLREGQGGHGYTF.

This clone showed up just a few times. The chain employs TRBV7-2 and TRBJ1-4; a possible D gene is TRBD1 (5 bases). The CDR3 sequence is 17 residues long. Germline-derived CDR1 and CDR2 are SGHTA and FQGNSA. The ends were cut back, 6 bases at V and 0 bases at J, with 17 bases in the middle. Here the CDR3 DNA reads TGTGCCAGCAGGCGGAACAGGTTACCTGCAACTAATGAAAAACTGTTTTTT. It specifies CASRRNRLPATNEKLFF. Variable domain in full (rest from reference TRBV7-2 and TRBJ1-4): GAGVSQSPSNKVTEKGKDVELRCDPISGHTALYWYRQSLGQGLEFLIYFQGNSAPDKSGLPSDRFSAERTGGSVSTLTIQRTQQEDSAVYLCASRRNRLPATNEKLFFGSGTQLSVL.

The CDR3 DNA reads TGTGCCAGCAGCCGACTAGCGGGAGGGCTGAGCTCCTACGAGCAGTACTTC. Protein product: CASSRLAGGLSSYEQYF. V gene TRBV5-5 combines with J gene TRBJ2-7; 14 bases map to TRBD2. Germline trimming cut 4 bases from V and 0 bases from J; bases unmatched to any gene: 6. Per the germline V gene, CDR1 is SGHKS and CDR2 is YYEKEE (reference sequence). The CDR3 is 17 amino acids.

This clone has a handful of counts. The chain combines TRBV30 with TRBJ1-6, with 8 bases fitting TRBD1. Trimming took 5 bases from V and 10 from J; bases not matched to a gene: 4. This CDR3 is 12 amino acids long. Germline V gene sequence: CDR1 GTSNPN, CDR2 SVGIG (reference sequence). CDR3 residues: CAWQDRASPLHF. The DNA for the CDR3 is TGTGCCTGGCAGGACAGGGCCTCACCCCTCCACTTT.

The CDR3 DNA reads TGCGCCAGCAGCCAAGCCGAGATACGACTAGTGATCGTCCTACAGGGGATCTATGAGCAGTTCTTC. Its protein product is CASSQAEIRLVIVLQGIYEQFF. V usage is TRBV4-1 and J usage is TRBJ2-1; D perhaps matches TRBD1 (7 bases). Trimming shortened V by 1 base and J by 8 bases, and 36 bases separated the two germline ends. Germline V gene lookup returns CDR1 MGHRA and CDR2 YSYEKL. This CDR3 has 22 residues.

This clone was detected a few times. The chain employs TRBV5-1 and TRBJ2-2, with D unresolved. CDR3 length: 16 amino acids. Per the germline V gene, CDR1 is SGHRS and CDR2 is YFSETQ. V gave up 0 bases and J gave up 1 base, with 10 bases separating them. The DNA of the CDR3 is TGCGCCAGCAGCTTGGTTTCAGACTTGAACACCGGGGAGCTGTTTTTT. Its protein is CASSLVSDLNTGELFF.

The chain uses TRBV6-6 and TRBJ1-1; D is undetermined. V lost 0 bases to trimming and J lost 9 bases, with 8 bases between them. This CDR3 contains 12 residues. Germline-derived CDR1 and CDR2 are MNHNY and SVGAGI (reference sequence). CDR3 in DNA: TGTGCCAGCAGTTACTCGACGGGGAAAGCTTTCTTT. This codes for CASSYSTGKAFF.

The CDR3 coding sequence is TGTGCCAGTAGTCCGGGGGGATTAGGGCAGCCCCAGCATTTT. As protein: CASSPGGLGQPQHF. The genes are TRBV19 and TRBJ1-5; possibly TRBD1 for D (5 bases). Trimming took off 5 bases at V and 7 bases at J, with 15 bases between the two ends. CDR1 is LNHDA and CDR2 is SQIVND in the germline V gene (reference sequence). CDR3 length: 14 residues.

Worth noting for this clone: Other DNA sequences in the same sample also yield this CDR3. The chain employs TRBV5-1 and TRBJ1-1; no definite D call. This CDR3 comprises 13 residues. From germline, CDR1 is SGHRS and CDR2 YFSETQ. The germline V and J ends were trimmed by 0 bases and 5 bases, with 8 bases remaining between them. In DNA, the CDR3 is TGCGCCAGCAGCTTGGGTGGCTCTACTGAAGCTTTCTTT. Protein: CASSLGGSTEAFF.

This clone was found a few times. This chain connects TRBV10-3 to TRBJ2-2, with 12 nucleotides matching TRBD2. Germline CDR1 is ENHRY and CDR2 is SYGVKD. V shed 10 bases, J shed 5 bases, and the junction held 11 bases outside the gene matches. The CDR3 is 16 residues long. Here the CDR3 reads CAKLGTSGRLTGELFF. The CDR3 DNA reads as TGTGCCAAACTCGGCACTAGCGGGAGGTTAACCGGGGAGCTGTTTTTT.

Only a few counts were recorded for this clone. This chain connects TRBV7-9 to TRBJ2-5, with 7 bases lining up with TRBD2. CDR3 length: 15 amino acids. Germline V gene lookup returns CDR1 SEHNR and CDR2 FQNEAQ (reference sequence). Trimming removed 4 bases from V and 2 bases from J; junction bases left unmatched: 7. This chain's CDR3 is CASSYSGTRQETQYF. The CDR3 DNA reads TGTGCCAGCAGCTACAGCGGGACCCGACAAGAGACCCAGTACTTC.

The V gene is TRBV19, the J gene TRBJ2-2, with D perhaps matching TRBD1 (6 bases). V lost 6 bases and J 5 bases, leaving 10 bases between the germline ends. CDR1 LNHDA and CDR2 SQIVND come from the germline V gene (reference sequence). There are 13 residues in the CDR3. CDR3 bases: TGTGCCAGTAGGGCGACAGGAACCGGGGAGCTGTTTTTT. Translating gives CASRATGTGELFF.

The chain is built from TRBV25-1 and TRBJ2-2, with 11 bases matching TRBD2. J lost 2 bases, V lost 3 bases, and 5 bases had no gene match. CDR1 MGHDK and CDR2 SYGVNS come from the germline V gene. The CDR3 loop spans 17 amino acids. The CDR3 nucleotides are TGTGCCAGCAGTGATCCCGGGACTAGCGGCAACACCGGGGAGCTGTTTTTT. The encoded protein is CASSDPGTSGNTGELFF. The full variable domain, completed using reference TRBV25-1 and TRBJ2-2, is EADIYQTPRYLVIGTGKKITLECSQTMGHDKMYWYQQDPGMELHLIHYSYGVNSTEKGDLSSESTVSRIRTEHFPLTLESARPSHTSQYLCASSDPGTSGNTGELFFGEGSRLTVL.

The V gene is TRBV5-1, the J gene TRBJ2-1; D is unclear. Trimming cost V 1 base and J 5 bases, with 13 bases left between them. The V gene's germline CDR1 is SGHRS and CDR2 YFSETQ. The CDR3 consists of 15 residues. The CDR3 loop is CASSLFPGLDNEQFF. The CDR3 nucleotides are TGCGCCAGCAGCTTGTTTCCGGGTTTGGACAATGAGCAGTTCTTC.

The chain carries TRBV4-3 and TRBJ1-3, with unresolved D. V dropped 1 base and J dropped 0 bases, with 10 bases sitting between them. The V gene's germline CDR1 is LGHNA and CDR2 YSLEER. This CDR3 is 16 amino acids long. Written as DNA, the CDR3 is TGCGCCAGCAGCCAAGCCTTGCGGAACTCTGGAAACACCATATATTTT. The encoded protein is CASSQALRNSGNTIYF.

The CDR3 sequence is CASSSPRQRTDTQYF. The CDR3 DNA reads TGTGCCAGCAGTAGTCCCAGACAGAGGACAGATACGCAGTATTTT. This chain joins TRBV6-5 and TRBJ2-3, with D maybe TRBD1 (5 bases). V lost 5 bases and J 3 bases, leaving 15 bases between the germline ends. The CDR3 is 15 amino acids. Germline V CDR1 and CDR2: MNHEY, SVGAGI.

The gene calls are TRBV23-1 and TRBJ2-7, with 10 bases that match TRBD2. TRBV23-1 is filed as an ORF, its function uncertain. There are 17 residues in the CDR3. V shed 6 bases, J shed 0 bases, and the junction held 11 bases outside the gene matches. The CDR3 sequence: CASSPEKREGSSYEQYF. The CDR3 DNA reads TGCGCCAGCAGCCCCGAGAAGCGGGAGGGAAGCTCCTACGAGCAGTACTTC.

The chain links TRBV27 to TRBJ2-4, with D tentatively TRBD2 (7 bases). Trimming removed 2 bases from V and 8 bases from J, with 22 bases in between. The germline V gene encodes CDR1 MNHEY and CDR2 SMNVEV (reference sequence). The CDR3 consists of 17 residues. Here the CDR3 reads CASSLRYRVGGADIQYF. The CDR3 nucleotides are TGTGCCAGCAGTTTACGGTATCGGGTAGGGGGGGCAGACATTCAGTACTTC.

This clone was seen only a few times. The CDR3 region has the DNA TGCGCCAGCAGAAGGGGGGGGGTTGAATCCACTGAAGCTTTCTTT. Translation: CASRRGGVESTEAFF. V gene TRBV4-3 combines with J gene TRBJ1-1; D may be TRBD1 (6 bases). The CDR3 is made up of 15 amino acids. Germline CDR1 and CDR2: LGHNA and YSLEER. The germline V and J ends were trimmed by 6 bases and 4 bases, with 18 bases remaining between them.

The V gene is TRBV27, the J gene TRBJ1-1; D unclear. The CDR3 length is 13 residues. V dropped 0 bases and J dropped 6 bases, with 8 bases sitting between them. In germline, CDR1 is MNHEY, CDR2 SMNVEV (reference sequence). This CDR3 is CASSLSGGAEAFF. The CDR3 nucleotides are TGTGCCAGCAGTTTATCCGGCGGAGCTGAAGCTTTCTTT.